Included here is one T cell receptor (beta chain) sequence, with context. The antigen is unknown. The sample belongs to a study of identical twins. Points from the study as a whole: Shared out-of-frame alpha sequences (those common to twins) showed excess low generation probability. Model-predicted out-of-frame TCR alpha sharing fell below observed values in monozygotic twins. Excess sharing between twins was weaker in beta out-of-frame sequences.

Unmatched junction bases numbered 4, after V lost 0 bases and J lost 4 bases. The CDR3 contains 15 residues. The germline V gene encodes CDR1 LGHNA and CDR2 YSLEER. MiXCR, applied by TCRdb to the 5' RACE reads, yields one record per CDR3 protein. The sample records approximately 590,000 distinct CDR3 sequences, 9.5% to 10% being singletons. The sample was also reused in another study, on yellow fever vaccine responses in identical twins.

V usage is TRBV4-3 and J usage is TRBJ2-3; the match to TRBD1 covers 7 bases. Sequences were obtained from PBMCs. The receptor's source is a woman between 18 and 30 years old in good health. CDR3 loop: CASSQEWDSADTQYF. Written as DNA, the CDR3 is TGCGCCAGCAGCCAAGAGTGGGACAGCGCAGATACGCAGTATTTT.